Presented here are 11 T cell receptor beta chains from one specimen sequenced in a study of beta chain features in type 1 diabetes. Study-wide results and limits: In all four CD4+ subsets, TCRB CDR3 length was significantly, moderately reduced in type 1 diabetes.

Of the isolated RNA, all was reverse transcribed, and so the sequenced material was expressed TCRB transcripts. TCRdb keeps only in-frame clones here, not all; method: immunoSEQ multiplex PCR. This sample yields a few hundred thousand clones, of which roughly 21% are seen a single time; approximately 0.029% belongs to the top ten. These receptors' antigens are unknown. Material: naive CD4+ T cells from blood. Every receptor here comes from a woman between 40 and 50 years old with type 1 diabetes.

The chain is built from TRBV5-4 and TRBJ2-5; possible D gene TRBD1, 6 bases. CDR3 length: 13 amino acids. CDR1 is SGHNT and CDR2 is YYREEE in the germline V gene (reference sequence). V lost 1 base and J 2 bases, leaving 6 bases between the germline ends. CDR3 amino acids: CASSLRGQETQYF. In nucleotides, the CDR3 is TGTGCCAGCAGCTTGAGGGGGCAAGAGACCCAGTACTTC.

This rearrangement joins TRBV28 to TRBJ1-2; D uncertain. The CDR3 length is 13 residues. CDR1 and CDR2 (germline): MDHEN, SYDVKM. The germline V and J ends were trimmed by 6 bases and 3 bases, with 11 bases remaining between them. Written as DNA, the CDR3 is TGTGCCAGCAGCCCCGACTGGGACTATGGCTACACCTTC. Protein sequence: CASSPDWDYGYTF.

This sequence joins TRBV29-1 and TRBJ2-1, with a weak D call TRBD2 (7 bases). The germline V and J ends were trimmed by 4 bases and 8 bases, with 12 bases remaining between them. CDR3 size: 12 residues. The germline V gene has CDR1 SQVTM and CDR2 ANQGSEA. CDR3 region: CSVGRGGYEQFF. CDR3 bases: TGCAGCGTTGGGAGGGGGGGCTATGAGCAGTTCTTC.

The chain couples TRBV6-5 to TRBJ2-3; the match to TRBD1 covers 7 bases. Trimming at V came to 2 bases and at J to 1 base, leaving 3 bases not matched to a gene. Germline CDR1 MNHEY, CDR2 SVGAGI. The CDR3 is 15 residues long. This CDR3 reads CASSYGTDRTDTQYF. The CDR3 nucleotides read TGTGCCAGCAGTTACGGGACAGATCGCACAGATACGCAGTATTTT.

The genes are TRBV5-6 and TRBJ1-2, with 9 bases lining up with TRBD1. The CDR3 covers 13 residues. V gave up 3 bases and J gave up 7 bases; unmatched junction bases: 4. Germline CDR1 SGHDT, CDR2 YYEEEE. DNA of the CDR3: TGTGCCAGCAGCTGGGACAGGGTCCCTGGCTACACCTTC. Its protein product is CASSWDRVPGYTF. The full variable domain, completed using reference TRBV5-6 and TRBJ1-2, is DAGVTQSPTHLIKTRGQQVTLRCSPKSGHDTVSWYQQALGQGPQFIFQYYEEEERQRGNFPDRFSGHQFPNYSSELNVNALLLGDSALYLCASSWDRVPGYTFGSGTRLTVV.

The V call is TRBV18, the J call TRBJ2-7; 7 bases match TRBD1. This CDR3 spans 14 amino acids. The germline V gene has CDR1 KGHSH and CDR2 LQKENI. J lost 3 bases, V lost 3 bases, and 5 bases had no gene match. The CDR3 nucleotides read TGTGCCAGCTCACCGGGACAGCTGTACTACGAGCAGTACTTC. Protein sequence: CASSPGQLYYEQYF.

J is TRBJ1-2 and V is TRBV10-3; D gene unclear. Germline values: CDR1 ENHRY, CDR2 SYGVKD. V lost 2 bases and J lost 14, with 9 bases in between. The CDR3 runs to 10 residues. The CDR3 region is CAISETRWTF. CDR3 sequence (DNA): TGTGCCATCAGTGAGACCCGGTGGACCTTC.

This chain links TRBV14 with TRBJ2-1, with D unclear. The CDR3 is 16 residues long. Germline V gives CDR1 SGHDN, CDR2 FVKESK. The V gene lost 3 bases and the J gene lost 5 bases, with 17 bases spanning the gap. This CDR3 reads CASSQLGPPSDNEQFF. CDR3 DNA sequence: TGTGCCAGCAGCCAGTTGGGCCCCCCTTCGGACAATGAGCAGTTCTTC.

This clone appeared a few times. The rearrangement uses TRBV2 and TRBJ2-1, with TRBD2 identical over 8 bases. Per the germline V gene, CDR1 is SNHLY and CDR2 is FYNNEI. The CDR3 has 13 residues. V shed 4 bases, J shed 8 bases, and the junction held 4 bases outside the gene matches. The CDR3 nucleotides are TGTGCCAGCAGTGGGGGACTAGACCATGAGCAGTTCTTC. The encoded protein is CASSGGLDHEQFF.

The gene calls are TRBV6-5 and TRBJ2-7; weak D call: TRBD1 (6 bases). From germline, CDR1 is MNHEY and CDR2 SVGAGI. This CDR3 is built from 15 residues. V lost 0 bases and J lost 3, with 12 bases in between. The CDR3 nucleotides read TGTGCCAGCAGTTACTCCGACCGGGGACACTACGAGCAGTACTTC. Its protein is CASSYSDRGHYEQYF.

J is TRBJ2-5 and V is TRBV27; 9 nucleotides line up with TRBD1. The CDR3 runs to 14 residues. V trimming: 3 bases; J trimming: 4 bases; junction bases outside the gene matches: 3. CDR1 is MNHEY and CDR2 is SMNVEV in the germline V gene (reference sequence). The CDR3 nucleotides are TGTGCCAGCAGTTTTGGGGGACAGGGAGAGACCCAGTACTTC. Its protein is CASSFGGQGETQYF.